This is a list of T cell receptor beta chains from one sample in a study of T cells in narcolepsy. Only in-frame clones appear in the TCRdb table, and some are missing; sequencing was by immunoSEQ multiplex PCR. Among 30,000 to 35,000 clones listed, 75% to 90% were seen once. Sequences were obtained from CD45RA- memory CD4+ T cells from PBMCs. The receptors come from a human donor with narcolepsy. CDR3s include the opening cysteine and the closing phenylalanine or tryptophan. The order of the fields is CDR3 protein, J gene, V gene.

CDR3: CASSINRYNEQFF
J: TRBJ2-1
V: TRBV19

CDR3: CASSSPPGRMNTEAFF
J: TRBJ1-1
V: TRBV7-2

CDR3: CASSLGVAGSEQYF
J: TRBJ2-7
V: TRBV7-9

CDR3: CASNHYRTEAFF
J: TRBJ1-1
V: TRBV19

CDR3: CASSKRLGGRYYGYTF
J: TRBJ1-2
V: TRBV21-1

CDR3: CASSLIQVSTDTQYF
J: TRBJ2-3
V: TRBV5-6

CDR3: CASSPPLAGARYNEQFF
J: TRBJ2-1
V: TRBV5-4

CDR3: CSVVGSGSGNQPQHF
J: TRBJ1-5
V: TRBV29-1

CDR3: CSVRQGPQETQYF
J: TRBJ2-5
V: TRBV29-1

CDR3: CASSIVGTGLEQFF
J: TRBJ2-1
V: TRBV5-6

CDR3: CASTQPGPTLYGYTF
J: TRBJ1-2
V: TRBV28

CDR3: CASSQEGGRGNQPQHF
J: TRBJ1-5
V: TRBV4-1

CDR3: CASGSSTASGANVLTF
J: TRBJ2-6
V: TRBV12-5

CDR3: CASSQGWETEAFF
J: TRBJ1-1
V: TRBV10-1

CDR3: CASSPGTPEYAPQHF
J: TRBJ1-5
V: TRBV6-1

CDR3: CASSYRGQGYEQYF
J: TRBJ2-7
V: TRBV6-6

CDR3: CASSLVAVTNTGELFF
J: TRBJ2-2
V: TRBV5-4

CDR3: CASSPSGSMNTEAFF
J: TRBJ1-1
V: TRBV5-1

CDR3: CASSLRPNQPQHF
J: TRBJ1-5
V: TRBV5-1

CDR3: CASRTSGSTEQYF
J: TRBJ2-7
V: TRBV5-1

CDR3: CASSLASGTSSYNEQFF
J: TRBJ2-1
V: TRBV5-1

CDR3: CASSPGGSTDTQYF
J: TRBJ2-3
V: TRBV10-1

CDR3: CASGERGSSANTGELFF
J: TRBJ2-2
V: TRBV12-5

CDR3: CAWSRGNTDTQYF
J: TRBJ2-3
V: TRBV30

CDR3: CASSPEGQATYEQYF
J: TRBJ2-7
V: TRBV5-6

CDR3: CASSPQGNGNQPQHF
J: TRBJ1-5
V: TRBV27

CDR3: CASSYSTGAGELFF
J: TRBJ2-2
V: TRBV6-6

CDR3: CASSPRDSREKLFF
J: TRBJ1-4
V: TRBV5-5

CDR3: CASSISGMRGEQYF
J: TRBJ2-7
V: TRBV19

CDR3: CASSSSDRGDKKLFF
J: TRBJ1-4
V: TRBV11-2

CDR3: CASSSGQGANYGYTF
J: TRBJ1-2
V: TRBV2

CDR3: CASSEASLASGYEQYF
J: TRBJ2-7
V: TRBV6-1

CDR3: CASSRPGQSGREPQHF
J: TRBJ1-5
V: TRBV6-4

CDR3: CASSPGTGRPTDTQYF
J: TRBJ2-3
V: TRBV5-8

CDR3: CASSPLQGALGQPQHF
J: TRBJ1-5
V: TRBV27

CDR3: CASRDSVTDTQYF
J: TRBJ2-3
V: TRBV28

CDR3: CASSTGLAGGLTETQYF
J: TRBJ2-5
V: TRBV7-2

CDR3: CASTRNMNTEAFF
J: TRBJ1-1
V: TRBV19

CDR3: CASSPRPGVGSGPGELFF
J: TRBJ2-2
V: TRBV18

CDR3: CASSPGARETQYF
J: TRBJ2-5
V: TRBV7-3